The next 27 T cell receptor beta chains were all read from a single sample in a study of T cell responses to AZD1222 COVID-19 vaccine. The table came from immunoSEQ multiplex PCR; TCRdb's copy has only in-frame clones and leaves some out. The sample lists around 100,000 clones; 90% to 95% were seen once. This specimen consisted of peripheral blood, obtained on day 0 of AZD1222 vaccination. The source of these receptors is an adult in good health.

This clone was detected only once. The rearrangement uses TRBV9 and TRBJ1-3, with a possible D match to TRBD1 (5 bases). This CDR3 comprises 15 residues. V lost 4 bases, J lost 5 bases, and 16 bases lay in between. The germline V gene encodes CDR1 SGDLS and CDR2 YYNGEE. The DNA of the CDR3 is TGTGCCAGCAGCCCTCCCCCGGAGGGGAGAAACACCATATATTTT. Amino acids: CASSPPPEGRNTIYF.

The chain carries TRBV29-1 and TRBJ1-2; tentatively, D is TRBD1 (6 bases). V was cut by 7 bases and J by 7 bases, with 19 bases left in between. Germline CDR1 reads SQVTM; CDR2 reads ANQGSEA. The CDR3 has 13 residues. The CDR3 sequence is CSDTVMGAGGYTF. As DNA, the CDR3 is TGCAGCGACACCGTCATGGGGGCGGGTGGCTACACCTTC.

The chain has TRBV19 and TRBJ1-2; the D is unclear. Trimming removed 3 bases from V and 8 bases from J, with 13 bases in between. Germline V gene data show CDR1 as LNHDA and CDR2 as SQIVND (reference sequence). The CDR3 is 13 amino acids. CDR3 protein: CASSMMTLGGYTF. The CDR3 DNA reads as TGTGCCAGTAGTATGATGACCTTGGGCGGCTACACCTTC.

The chain uses TRBV2 and TRBJ1-6; tentatively, D is TRBD1 (5 bases). The V end lost 5 bases, the J end lost 6 bases, and 14 bases lay between the germline ends. The CDR3 is 15 residues long. Germline CDR1 reads SNHLY; CDR2 reads FYNNEI. The CDR3 DNA follows: TGTGCCAGCAGTCCTCGGGACGGGCCTAATTCACCCCTCCACTTT. The encoded protein is CASSPRDGPNSPLHF.

This clone was observed once. The V gene is TRBV11-2, the J gene TRBJ1-4; D uncertain. Germline loops: CDR1 SGHAT, CDR2 FQNNGV. This CDR3 comprises 15 residues. V gave up 5 bases and J gave up 8 bases, with 18 bases separating them. Written as DNA, the CDR3 is TGTGCCAGCAGCCACCAGAAGGCAGCATCGGAAAAACTGTTTTTT. It specifies CASSHQKAASEKLFF.

The chain recombines TRBV5-1 with TRBJ1-2, with a weak D call TRBD1 (5 bases). This CDR3 spans 13 amino acids. Trimming shortened V by 3 bases and J by 2 bases, and 8 bases separated the two germline ends. Germline V gives CDR1 SGHRS, CDR2 YFSETQ. CDR3 sequence (DNA): TGCGCCAGCAGCTCCAGGGCGAACTATGGCTACACCTTC. Residues: CASSSRANYGYTF.

The chain employs TRBV2 and TRBJ2-1; no definite D call. V was shortened by 4 bases and J by 11 bases, with 15 bases between the two germline ends. The CDR3 runs to 13 residues. Germline V gives CDR1 SNHLY, CDR2 FYNNEI. The CDR3 DNA reads TGTGCCAGCAGTGTTTTCGGCACAAAGCAGCAGTTCTTC. It codes for CASSVFGTKQQFF.

V usage is TRBV3-1 (or the pseudogene TRBV3-2) and J usage is TRBJ1-3; D not certain. The CDR3 contains 11 residues. Germline lookup yields CDR1 LGHDT and CDR2 YNNKEL (reference sequence). Trimming removed 0 bases at V and 15 bases at J, with 9 bases between. CDR3 loop: CASSQEQLTYF. In DNA, the CDR3 is TGTGCCAGCAGCCAAGAACAGCTTACATATTTT.

The V and J genes are TRBV2 and TRBJ2-7; D remains unclear. Deletions cut 7 bases from V and 7 bases from J, with 17 bases between. The germline gives CDR1 SNHLY, CDR2 FYNNEI. The CDR3 loop spans 13 amino acids. The CDR3 nucleotides read TGTGCCAGCACCGAAGGACCCGAAGGGGAGCAGTACTTC. It specifies CASTEGPEGEQYF.

The CDR3 DNA reads as TGCGCCAGCGCCGGATCGGGTACCGGGGAGCTGTTTTTT. It is translated as CASAGSGTGELFF. The chain is built from TRBV5-1 and TRBJ2-2; D unresolved. V gave up 7 bases and J gave up 5 bases, with 12 bases separating them. This CDR3 comprises 13 residues. The germline V gene encodes CDR1 SGHRS and CDR2 YFSETQ.

The genes are TRBV9 and TRBJ2-2, with D possibly TRBD2 on 5 matching bases. CDR1 SGDLS and CDR2 YYNGEE come from the germline V gene. CDR3 size: 16 residues. The V gene lost 0 bases and the J gene lost 2 bases, with 11 bases spanning the gap. The CDR3 here is CASSVGIGGNTGELFF. The CDR3 bases are TGTGCCAGCAGCGTAGGGATCGGAGGAAACACCGGGGAGCTGTTTTTT.

The rearrangement links TRBV6-5 to TRBJ2-2; D unclear. The length of the CDR3 is 12 residues. Germline CDR1 reads MNHEY; CDR2 reads SVGAGI. Trimming left V 6 bases short and J 6 bases short, with 8 bases between. The CDR3 protein is CASSSRAGELFF. The CDR3 DNA follows: TGTGCCAGCAGCAGCCGGGCCGGGGAGCTGTTTTTT.

This sequence joins TRBV10-1 and TRBJ1-5, with D perhaps matching TRBD1 (6 bases). This CDR3 is 14 amino acids long. Germline lookup yields CDR1 WNHNN and CDR2 SYGVQD (reference sequence). CDR3 sequence reads: CALGGQIGDQPQHF. CDR3 sequence (DNA): TGCGCTTTGGGGGGCCAAATAGGGGATCAGCCCCAGCATTTT.

The chain uses TRBV7-2 and TRBJ1-5; D is unclear. Trimming took off 1 base at V and 3 bases at J, with 7 bases between the two ends. This CDR3 contains 14 residues. Germline CDR1 and CDR2: SGHTA and FQGNSA. The CDR3 DNA sequence: TGTGCCAGCAGCTTAGGGCAGCTCAATCAGCCCCAGCATTTT. Its translation is CASSLGQLNQPQHF.

The chain joins TRBV6-5 to TRBJ2-1; D gene uncertain. Trimming left V 2 bases short and J 6 bases short, with 8 bases between. The CDR3 runs to 13 residues. CDR1 and CDR2 (germline): MNHEY, SVGAGI. CDR3 region: CASSYRAANEQFF. The DNA for the CDR3 is TGTGCCAGCAGTTACAGGGCGGCCAATGAGCAGTTCTTC.

The chain is built from TRBV5-4 and TRBJ2-7; possibly TRBD1 for D (5 bases). Germline loops: CDR1 SGHNT, CDR2 YYREEE (reference sequence). V was pared by 3 bases and J by 6 bases, with 10 bases between. The CDR3 consists of 12 residues. The CDR3 reads CASSSGPPEQYF. CDR3 coding DNA: TGTGCCAGCAGCTCAGGGCCCCCCGAGCAGTACTTC.

The rearrangement uses TRBV19 and TRBJ2-2; 12 bases are shared with TRBD2. CDR3 length equals 17 residues. CDR1 is LNHDA and CDR2 is SQIVND in the germline V gene (reference sequence). Trimming at V came to 6 bases and at J to 6 bases, leaving 11 bases not matched to a gene. CDR3 amino acids: CASSPGLAGIRSGELFF. The DNA for the CDR3 is TGTGCCAGTAGCCCTGGACTAGCGGGAATTCGGTCCGGGGAGCTGTTTTTT.

The chain joins TRBV5-6 to TRBJ1-5, with TRBD1 as a possible D gene (5 bases). The V gene's germline CDR1 is SGHDT and CDR2 YYEEEE. The CDR3 totals 15 residues. The germline V and J ends were trimmed by 4 bases and 6 bases, with 17 bases remaining between them. CDR3 loop: CASSRGSGDGQPQHF. CDR3 sequence (DNA): TGTGCCAGCAGCCGTGGGTCGGGGGATGGTCAGCCCCAGCATTTT.

V usage is TRBV11-3 and J usage is TRBJ1-6; 10 bases align to TRBD1. Germline V gives CDR1 SGHNT, CDR2 YENEEA. After removal of 3 bases from V and 5 bases from J, the junction contained 10 bases not matched to a gene. This CDR3 region has 18 residues. CDR3 region: CASSLGTGDYTDNSPLHF. CDR3 coding DNA: TGTGCCAGCAGCTTGGGGACAGGGGACTATACGGATAATTCACCCCTCCACTTT.

In DNA form, the CDR3 reads TGTGCCAGCAGCAGGGACCCATACAATGAGCAGTTCTTC. It encodes CASSRDPYNEQFF. V gene TRBV6-4 combines with J gene TRBJ2-1; D may match TRBD1 or TRBD2 (5 bases each). Trimming pared 6 bases from V and 4 bases from J, leaving 10 bases between. The CDR3 consists of 13 residues. Germline values: CDR1 MRHNA, CDR2 SNTAGT.

A single count supports this clone. The chain couples TRBV18 to TRBJ1-2; D is perhaps TRBD1 (5 bases). Germline V gives CDR1 KGHSH, CDR2 LQKENI. The CDR3 is made up of 14 amino acids. Trimming shortened V by 3 bases and J by 5 bases, and 13 bases separated the two germline ends. CDR3: CASSPLPGLYGYTF. DNA for the CDR3: TGTGCCAGCTCACCCTTACCGGGACTATATGGCTACACCTTC.

The J gene is TRBJ1-1, the V gene TRBV12-3 or TRBV12-4; D might be TRBD1 (5 bases). The CDR3 covers 13 residues. V was clipped by 9 bases and J by 4 bases, with 15 bases between them. CDR3 sequence: CASLGGRSTEAFF. The CDR3 DNA reads TGTGCCAGTTTGGGGGGAAGGAGCACTGAAGCTTTCTTT.

The chain carries TRBV3-1 (or the pseudogene TRBV3-2) and TRBJ2-1; tentative D call: TRBD2 (6 bases). Germline loops: CDR1 LGHDT, CDR2 YNNKEL (reference sequence). The V and J ends lost 8 bases and 1 base respectively, with 15 bases between them. The CDR3 consists of 15 residues. CDR3 in DNA: TGTGCCAGCGGGCCTTATAGCGGATCCTACAATGAGCAGTTCTTC. Protein: CASGPYSGSYNEQFF.

V and J are TRBV5-1 and TRBJ2-1, with no clear D. This CDR3 is 16 amino acids long. Trimming took off 0 bases at V and 6 bases at J, with 16 bases between the two ends. The germline gives CDR1 SGHRS, CDR2 YFSETQ. This CDR3 reads CASSLDGLININEQFF. In nucleotides, the CDR3 is TGCGCCAGCAGCTTGGATGGCCTGATAAATATCAATGAGCAGTTCTTC.

In DNA form, the CDR3 reads TGTGCCAGCAGCCTATACCGGGACAGGGCGCGGAATGAAAAACTGTTTTTT. Translation: CASSLYRDRARNEKLFF. The chain employs TRBV7-9 and TRBJ1-4; 9 nucleotides agree with TRBD1. Losses at the gene ends were 5 bases for V and 5 bases for J; bases not matched to a gene: 12. This CDR3 region has 17 residues. The germline CDR1 and CDR2 sequences are SEHNR and FQNEAQ (reference sequence).

The chain has TRBV29-1 and TRBJ2-1; the match to TRBD2 covers 14 bases. In germline, CDR1 is SQVTM, CDR2 ANQGSEA. V shed 7 bases and J 8 bases; nucleotides not matched to a gene: 7. CDR3 length equals 14 residues. CDR3 in amino acids: CSGEGLAGEYEQFF. The DNA of the CDR3 is TGCAGCGGAGAGGGACTAGCGGGAGAATATGAGCAGTTCTTC.

This chain links TRBV5-5 with TRBJ1-3; D is undetermined. From germline, CDR1 is SGHKS and CDR2 YYEKEE (reference sequence). Trimming removed 4 bases at V and 1 base at J, with 9 bases between. This CDR3 has 14 amino acids. The CDR3 is CASSQGRSGNTIYF. The CDR3 DNA follows: TGTGCCAGCAGCCAAGGGAGGTCTGGAAACACCATATATTTT.